This T cell receptor (beta chain) was identified during a study of T cells after posttransplantation cyclophosphamide. Many counts were recorded for this clone. Sequenced by immunoSEQ multiplex PCR; TCRdb stores in-frame clones only, minus some. This sample carries about 30,000 clones, none of them present only once. Germline CDR1 is ENHRY and CDR2 is SYGVKD. J was trimmed by 3 bases and V by 3 bases; bases with no gene match: 6. CDR3 length: 15 amino acids. The source is an older woman in good health, CMV-negative, and a related stem cell transplant donor. Input material: PBMCs. This chain connects TRBV10-3 to TRBJ1-1; 8 bases line up with TRBD1. The CDR3 reads CAISEGQGKDTEAFF. Here the CDR3 DNA reads TGTGCCATCAGTGAAGGACAGGGTAAGGACACTGAAGCTTTCTTT.